The 26 T cell receptor beta chains below come from one sample, sequenced in a study of cytomegalovirus exposure and HLA in healthy donors. Generated by immunoSEQ multiplex PCR, the TCRdb table keeps only in-frame clones and is missing some. This sample has around 61,000 clones, with approximately 94% found just once. The sample was PBMCs. The receptors derive from a man aged 18-30 years in good health and CMV-seronegative.

The gene calls are TRBV18 and TRBJ2-6; 8 bases map to TRBD1. CDR1 and CDR2 (germline): KGHSH, LQKENI. CDR3 length: 21 amino acids. V shed 0 bases, J shed 2 bases, and the junction held 15 bases outside the gene matches. CDR3 coding DNA: TGTGCCAGCTCACCACCCCTCCCCGGACAGGGAATGAGGCCTGGGGCCAACGTCCTGACTTTC. This gives the protein CASSPPLPGQGMRPGANVLTF.

The V and J genes are TRBV5-1 and TRBJ2-1, with TRBD2 as a possible D gene (5 bases). The CDR3 sequence is 15 residues long. V was shortened by 3 bases and J by 6 bases, with 16 bases between the two germline ends. The V gene's germline CDR1 is SGHRS and CDR2 YFSETQ. The CDR3 here is CASSWRLSGINEQFF. As DNA, the CDR3 is TGCGCCAGCAGCTGGAGGCTATCGGGCATCAATGAGCAGTTCTTC.

The chain joins TRBV5-1 to TRBJ1-5; maybe TRBD1 (5 bases). CDR3 size: 16 residues. The V end was cut by 1 base, the J end by 5 bases, with 16 bases between. Germline loops: CDR1 SGHRS, CDR2 YFSETQ. CDR3 in DNA: TGCGCCAGCAGCTTGATGAGGGGACTGGACGATCAGCCCCAGCATTTT. Protein: CASSLMRGLDDQPQHF.

The CDR3 spells CASSLTIYGEQYF. In nucleotides, the CDR3 is TGTGCCAGCAGTTTGACTATCTACGGGGAGCAGTACTTC. The chain combines TRBV27 with TRBJ2-7; possibly TRBD2 for D (5 bases). This CDR3 has 13 residues. Germline-derived CDR1 and CDR2 are MNHEY and SMNVEV (reference sequence). Trimming stripped 3 bases from V and 7 bases from J, with 13 bases between.

The rearrangement links TRBV4-1 to TRBJ1-1; no reliable D call. Trimming left V 0 bases short and J 1 base short, with 12 bases between. Germline V gene sequence: CDR1 MGHRA, CDR2 YSYEKL. This CDR3 contains 16 residues. The CDR3 nucleotides are TGCGCCAGCAGCCAAGATCGAGGGAGGGAGAACACTGAAGCTTTCTTT. Its protein is CASSQDRGRENTEAFF.

The V call is TRBV19, the J call TRBJ1-2; the D gene is possibly TRBD1 (6 bases). V was shortened by 9 bases and J by 4 bases, with 18 bases between the two germline ends. Per the germline V gene, CDR1 is LNHDA and CDR2 is SQIVND (reference sequence). The CDR3 is made up of 14 amino acids. The CDR3 coding sequence is TGTGCCAGCACACGACAGGCGGGGGGCTATGGCTACACCTTC. Its protein product is CASTRQAGGYGYTF. Together with reference TRBV19 and TRBJ1-2, the CDR3 gives the full variable domain: DGGITQSPKYLFRKEGQNVTLSCEQNLNHDAMYWYRQDPGQGLRLIYYSQIVNDFQKGDIAEGYSVSREKKESFPLTVTSAQKNPTAFYLCASTRQAGGYGYTFGSGTRLTVV.

The chain recombines TRBV15 with TRBJ1-1; D is possibly TRBD1 (5 bases). V dropped 2 bases and J dropped 5 bases, with 9 bases sitting between them. Per the germline V gene, CDR1 is LNHNV and CDR2 is YYDKDF (reference sequence). CDR3 size: 13 residues. CDR3 region: CATSRNRQTEAFF. The CDR3 DNA reads as TGTGCCACCAGCAGAAATAGACAGACTGAAGCTTTCTTT.

The chain uses TRBV6-4 and TRBJ2-7; tentative D call: TRBD2 (6 bases). Germline V lookup: CDR1 MRHNA, CDR2 SNTAGT. The CDR3 length is 19 residues. The V and J ends lost 5 bases and 7 bases respectively, with 33 bases between them. CDR3 coding DNA: TGTGCCAGCAGTAATAGGACTATATGGCCCCGAGCTCGATTATATGAGCAGTACTTC. Its protein product is CASSNRTIWPRARLYEQYF.

The chain joins TRBV4-2 to TRBJ1-3, with 8 bases identical to TRBD1. The CDR3 loop spans 17 amino acids. The V gene end was trimmed by 0 bases and the J gene end by 0 bases; junction bases not matched to a gene: 4. CDR1 LGHNA and CDR2 YNFKEQ come from the germline V gene. Here the CDR3 reads CASSQDPDRDSGNTIYF. The DNA of the CDR3 is TGTGCCAGCAGCCAAGATCCGGACAGGGACTCTGGAAACACCATATATTTT.

The V call is TRBV7-8, the J call TRBJ2-3; D unclear. The CDR3 length is 17 residues. Trimming removed 4 bases from V and 1 base from J, with 18 bases in between. CDR1 and CDR2 from the germline V gene are SGHVS and FQNEAQ. This CDR3 is CASSSLDWQRGTDTQYF. CDR3 bases: TGTGCCAGCAGCTCCCTAGATTGGCAGAGAGGCACAGATACGCAGTATTTT.

In DNA, the CDR3 is TGTGCCAGTAGTAACCGACAGGGGGCGCGGAGCAATCAGCCCCAGCATTTT. Protein: CASSNRQGARSNQPQHF. V gene TRBV19 combines with J gene TRBJ1-5; 10 positions agree with TRBD1. CDR1 and CDR2 (germline): LNHDA, SQIVND (reference sequence). The CDR3 contains 17 residues. Unmatched junction bases numbered 7, after V lost 4 bases and J lost 1 base. Filled out from reference TRBV19 and TRBJ1-5, the complete variable domain reads DGGITQSPKYLFRKEGQNVTLSCEQNLNHDAMYWYRQDPGQGLRLIYYSQIVNDFQKGDIAEGYSVSREKKESFPLTVTSAQKNPTAFYLCASSNRQGARSNQPQHFGDGTRLSIL.

The CDR3 protein is CASSLAGARGNQPQHF. CDR3 in DNA: TGTGCCAGCAGCTTAGCGGGGGCCAGAGGGAATCAGCCCCAGCATTTT. V gene TRBV7-8 combines with J gene TRBJ1-5; a weak D match, TRBD1 (6 bases). This CDR3 region has 16 residues. The V gene lost 0 bases and the J gene lost 4 bases, with 13 bases spanning the gap. The germline V gene has CDR1 SGHVS and CDR2 FQNEAQ.

The chain recombines TRBV5-8 with TRBJ2-1; 8 bases are shared with TRBD2. Germline V CDR1 and CDR2: SGHTS, YDEGEE. There are 15 residues in the CDR3. Trimming took 2 bases from V and 4 from J; bases not matched to a gene: 5. The CDR3 reads CASSFGRDKYNEQFF. The DNA of the CDR3 is TGTGCCAGCAGCTTCGGGAGGGATAAATACAATGAGCAGTTCTTC.

The chain links TRBV5-6 to TRBJ2-7, with TRBD2 identical over 9 bases. Per germline, CDR1 SGHDT and CDR2 YYEEEE. There are 14 residues in the CDR3. The J segment lost 9 bases and the V segment lost 0 bases, leaving 7 bases of the junction unmatched. The CDR3, as DNA: TGTGCCAGCAGCTTGGGTAGCGGGAGTTTGTGGCAGTACTTC. It translates to CASSLGSGSLWQYF.

The genes are TRBV18 and TRBJ2-7, with 7 positions matching TRBD1. The CDR3 covers 15 residues. In germline, CDR1 is KGHSH, CDR2 LQKENI. The ends lost 2 bases at V and 5 bases at J; junction bases unmatched: 9. CDR3 residues: CASSPGDRARDEQYF. The CDR3 coding sequence is TGTGCCAGCTCACCAGGGGACAGAGCCCGCGACGAGCAGTACTTC.

The chain has TRBV6-6 and TRBJ2-3; D is unclear. CDR1 and CDR2 from the germline V gene are MNHNY and SVGAGI (reference sequence). Trimming left V 6 bases short and J 4 bases short, with 8 bases between. The CDR3 totals 12 residues. CDR3 region: CASSLGADTQYF. The CDR3 region has the DNA TGTGCCAGCAGCCTAGGAGCAGATACGCAGTATTTT.

The chain uses TRBV5-4 and TRBJ1-1; no firm D call. CDR3 length: 14 residues. V lost 4 bases to trimming and J lost 0 bases, with 10 bases between them. CDR1 SGHNT and CDR2 YYREEE come from the germline V gene (reference sequence). The CDR3 here is CASSAPSVNTEAFF. The CDR3, as DNA: TGTGCCAGCAGCGCCCCGTCGGTGAACACTGAAGCTTTCTTT.

V gene TRBV19 combines with J gene TRBJ2-7; TRBD2 is a possible D gene (6 bases). V lost 5 bases and J 3 bases, leaving 8 bases between the germline ends. The CDR3 spans 12 residues. Germline-derived CDR1 and CDR2 are LNHDA and SQIVND (reference sequence). CDR3 nucleotides: TGTGCCAGTAGTTCCGGGAGCTACGAGCAGTACTTC. Amino acids: CASSSGSYEQYF.

The chain joins TRBV4-1 to TRBJ2-1; the match to TRBD2 covers 12 bases. Germline V gives CDR1 MGHRA, CDR2 YSYEKL. J was trimmed by 8 bases and V by 4 bases; bases with no gene match: 6. CDR3 length: 15 residues. The CDR3 protein is CASSRRLAGADEQFF. The CDR3 DNA reads as TGCGCCAGCAGCCGTAGACTAGCGGGAGCCGATGAGCAGTTCTTC.

The genes are TRBV7-9 and TRBJ2-1, with 7 nucleotides matching TRBD2. V was pared by 5 bases and J by 6 bases, with 16 bases of the junction left unmatched. The CDR3 spans 17 residues. Germline CDR1 is SEHNR and CDR2 is FQNEAQ (reference sequence). CDR3 protein: CASSPPRGGRAGNEQFF. In DNA form, the CDR3 reads TGTGCCAGCAGCCCACCCCGGGGAGGGAGGGCCGGCAATGAGCAGTTCTTC.

The chain recombines TRBV19 with TRBJ2-2, with 7 nucleotides matching TRBD2. Trimming cost V 9 bases and J 6 bases; bases outside gene matches: 4. The CDR3 covers 12 residues. The germline gives CDR1 LNHDA, CDR2 SQIVND (reference sequence). Here the CDR3 reads CASRLAPGELFF. The CDR3 DNA sequence: TGTGCCAGCCGACTAGCTCCCGGGGAGCTGTTTTTT.

J is TRBJ2-5 and V is TRBV10-2; TRBD1 is a possible D gene (5 bases). The CDR3 totals 13 residues. Trimming pared 0 bases from V and 7 bases from J, leaving 9 bases between. From germline, CDR1 is WSHSY and CDR2 SAAADI. CDR3 coding DNA: TGCGCCAGCAGTGAGTCGCGACAGCGGACCCAGTACTTC. Protein sequence: CASSESRQRTQYF.

This chain joins TRBV7-2 and TRBJ2-7; 8 bases align to TRBD1. The CDR3 contains 15 residues. CDR1 is SGHTA and CDR2 is FQGNSA in the germline V gene. Unmatched junction bases numbered 8, after V lost 0 bases and J lost 7 bases. The CDR3 protein is CASSLAVRGLGEQYF. CDR3 nucleotides: TGTGCCAGCAGCTTAGCAGTCAGGGGGCTGGGAGAGCAGTACTTC.

V and J are TRBV16 and TRBJ1-5; D gene unclear. CDR1 and CDR2 from the germline V gene are KGHSY and FQNENV. CDR3 length: 17 residues. Trimming took off 4 bases at V and 2 bases at J, with 18 bases between the two ends. The CDR3 loop reads CASSPLAHNLGNQPQHF. The CDR3 nucleotides are TGTGCCAGCAGCCCTTTAGCCCATAACCTGGGCAATCAGCCCCAGCATTTT.

The genes are TRBV5-1 and TRBJ2-7, with D possibly TRBD2 on 6 matching bases. Germline lookup yields CDR1 SGHRS and CDR2 YFSETQ. CDR3 size: 14 residues. Trimming left V 0 bases short and J 1 base short, with 8 bases between. Here the CDR3 reads CASSLDSGSYEQYF. CDR3 in DNA: TGCGCCAGCAGCTTGGATAGCGGTTCCTACGAGCAGTACTTC.

This sequence joins TRBV6-6 and TRBJ2-3; D is perhaps TRBD2 (7 bases). V was pared by 7 bases and J by 0 bases, with 17 bases between. The CDR3 is 16 amino acids. Germline V gene lookup returns CDR1 MNHNY and CDR2 SVGAGI (reference sequence). DNA of the CDR3: TGTGCCAGCAACCCCTCTGCGGGGGCAAGCACAGATACGCAGTATTTT. Its translation: CASNPSAGASTDTQYF.